The 23 T cell receptor beta chains reported below all come from one sample, sequenced in a study of OX40 agonist ivuxolimab in advanced cancers. The repertoire was sequenced with immunoSEQ multiplex PCR; TCRdb's copy has only in-frame clones and lacks some. The sample lists about 69,000 clones, around 87% occurring once. The input for sequencing was CD4+ or CD8+ T cells sorted from blood, taken in a trial of the OX40 agonist ivuxolimab. Receptor source: an adult with an advanced solid tumor such as melanoma, head and neck, liver or kidney cancer.

This clone was detected a few times. The chain links TRBV7-9 to TRBJ1-4; D not certain. Germline V gene sequence: CDR1 SEHNR, CDR2 FQNEAQ (reference sequence). This CDR3 is built from 15 residues. V was clipped by 3 bases and J by 5 bases, with 13 bases between them. The CDR3 nucleotides read TGTGCCAGCAGCTTTCCGACGGGCGAAAATGAAAAACTGTTTTTT. Translating gives CASSFPTGENEKLFF.

The chain uses TRBV7-1 and TRBJ2-7; D unclear. TRBV7-1 is marked as an open reading frame, function uncertain. Trimming took 4 bases from V and 2 from J, leaving 12 bases between them. The CDR3 covers 14 residues. CDR3 residues: CASSLTGLTYEQYF. The DNA of the CDR3 is TGTGCCAGCAGCTTGACGGGTCTCACCTACGAGCAGTACTTC.

The rearrangement links TRBV19 to TRBJ1-2; TRBD1 aligns across 7 bases. Trimming took 5 bases from V and 4 from J; bases not matched to a gene: 13. CDR3 size: 16 residues. From germline, CDR1 is LNHDA and CDR2 SQIVND (reference sequence). The CDR3 loop reads CASSSAGGFGSYGYTF. In DNA, the CDR3 is TGTGCCAGTAGTTCGGCAGGGGGATTCGGATCCTATGGCTACACCTTC. The full variable domain, its missing parts supplied by reference TRBV19 and TRBJ1-2, is DGGITQSPKYLFRKEGQNVTLSCEQNLNHDAMYWYRQDPGQGLRLIYYSQIVNDFQKGDIAEGYSVSREKKESFPLTVTSAQKNPTAFYLCASSSAGGFGSYGYTFGSGTRLTVV.

The chain couples TRBV21-1 to TRBJ2-5. TRBV21-1 is tagged as a pseudogene. The CDR3 has 12 amino acids. The CDR3, as DNA: TGTGCCAGCAGCAAAAGTGTGGAGACCCAGTACTTC. Translated, it gives CASSKSVETQYF.

CDR3 amino acids: CASSSPTAGTGNTIYF. The CDR3 DNA reads TGTGCCAGCAGCTCCCCCACCGCAGGGACTGGAAACACCATATATTTT. This chain joins TRBV4-2 and TRBJ1-3; the D gene is possibly TRBD1 (5 bases). The CDR3 spans 16 residues. Looked up from germline, CDR1 is LGHNA and CDR2 is YNFKEQ. V lost 5 bases to trimming and J lost 2 bases, with 16 bases between them.

Only one count was recorded for this clone. The V and J genes are TRBV7-9 and TRBJ2-2; the D gene is possibly TRBD2 (5 bases). The CDR3 totals 16 residues. Per the germline V gene, CDR1 is SEHNR and CDR2 is FQNEAQ (reference sequence). V was cut by 5 bases and J by 2 bases, with 15 bases left in between. The CDR3 coding sequence is TGTGCCAGCAGCGGAGGAGGCCTGAGAAACACCGGGGAGCTGTTTTTT. The encoded protein is CASSGGGLRNTGELFF.

The chain has TRBV12-5 and TRBJ1-2; a possible D gene is TRBD1 (6 bases). CDR3 length equals 15 residues. Trimming cost V 7 bases and J 1 base, with 16 bases left between them. Germline CDR1 and CDR2: LGHNT and FRNRAP. The CDR3 coding sequence is TGTGCTAGTGCCAAAGGGACAACTAATAACTATGGCTACACCTTC. This codes for CASAKGTTNNYGYTF.

The J gene is TRBJ2-3, the V gene TRBV27, with a possible D match to TRBD1 (6 bases). The CDR3 covers 13 residues. V was clipped by 5 bases and J by 4 bases, with 10 bases between them. Looked up from germline, CDR1 is MNHEY and CDR2 is SMNVEV (reference sequence). CDR3 nucleotide sequence: TGTGCCAGCAGTAACAGGGTGCCAGATACGCAGTATTTT. Residues: CASSNRVPDTQYF.

This chain connects TRBV5-1 to TRBJ2-1; TRBD2 is a possible D gene (6 bases). The CDR3 runs to 15 residues. V dropped 0 bases and J dropped 6 bases, with 13 bases sitting between them. The germline V gene has CDR1 SGHRS and CDR2 YFSETQ. The DNA for the CDR3 is TGCGCCAGCAGCTTGGCGGGAGCGGAAGCCAATGAGCAGTTCTTC. It is translated as CASSLAGAEANEQFF.

V and J are TRBV2 and TRBJ2-3; 10 bases agree with TRBD1. The length of the CDR3 is 11 residues. After removal of 7 bases from V and 14 bases from J, the junction contained 6 bases not matched to a gene. The germline V gene has CDR1 SNHLY and CDR2 FYNNEI. The CDR3 coding sequence is TGTGCCAGCACTAGGACAGGGGGGGGGTATTTT. Amino acid sequence: CASTRTGGGYF.

This chain joins TRBV19 and TRBJ1-5; TRBD1 agrees at 12 bases. CDR1 is LNHDA and CDR2 is SQIVND in the germline V gene (reference sequence). V was clipped by 6 bases and J by 2 bases; unmatched bases: 8. This CDR3 is built from 17 residues. CDR3 DNA sequence: TGTGCCAGTAGGATTGGGACAGGGGGCGTTCGCAATCAGCCCCAGCATTTT. Amino acids: CASRIGTGGVRNQPQHF.

The chain carries TRBV4-3 and TRBJ1-2; the D gene is possibly TRBD1 (5 bases). This CDR3 comprises 15 residues. The V end was cut by 0 bases, the J end by 0 bases, with 8 bases between. The germline V gene has CDR1 LGHNA and CDR2 YSLEER. CDR3 region: CASSQERGANYGYTF. DNA of the CDR3: TGCGCCAGCAGCCAAGAACGGGGGGCTAACTATGGCTACACCTTC.

The chain has TRBV14 and TRBJ2-7, with TRBD1 as a possible D gene (5 bases). V was cut by 0 bases and J by 4 bases, with 7 bases left in between. The CDR3 loop spans 13 amino acids. Germline CDR1 SGHDN, CDR2 FVKESK. This chain's CDR3 is CASSQDQGYEQYF. In DNA form, the CDR3 reads TGTGCCAGCAGCCAAGATCAGGGTTACGAGCAGTACTTC. The full variable domain, its missing parts supplied by reference TRBV14 and TRBJ2-7, is EAGVTQFPSHSVIEKGQTVTLRCDPISGHDNLYWYRRVMGKEIKFLLHFVKESKQDESGMPNNRFLAERTGGTYSTLKVQPAELEDSGVYFCASSQDQGYEQYFGPGTRLTVT.

The rearrangement joins TRBV6-1 to TRBJ2-7, with no clear D. CDR3 length: 12 residues. Trimming removed 0 bases at V and 6 bases at J, with 6 bases between. From germline, CDR1 is MNHNS and CDR2 SASEGT. The CDR3 here is CASSEARFEQYF. The CDR3 DNA reads TGTGCCAGCAGTGAAGCAAGGTTCGAGCAGTACTTC.

The chain employs TRBV29-1 and TRBJ2-1; D might be TRBD2 (7 bases). The length of the CDR3 is 15 residues. Germline V gene sequence: CDR1 SQVTM, CDR2 ANQGSEA. Deletions cut 3 bases from V and 0 bases from J, with 12 bases between. CDR3 loop: CSVEGGQGSYNEQFF. DNA for the CDR3: TGCAGCGTTGAGGGGGGGCAGGGCTCCTACAATGAGCAGTTCTTC.

The J gene is TRBJ2-3, the V gene TRBV29-1, with TRBD2 matching over 8 bases. With V trimmed by 4 bases and J by 5 bases, 8 bases remained unmatched. This CDR3 is 14 amino acids long. Germline V gene sequence: CDR1 SQVTM, CDR2 ANQGSEA. CDR3 region: CSVVSSLAGDTQYF. In DNA, the CDR3 is TGCAGCGTTGTTTCAAGCCTAGCGGGAGATACGCAGTATTTT.

The V and J genes are TRBV30 and TRBJ2-6; 8 nucleotides agree with TRBD2. From germline, CDR1 is GTSNPN and CDR2 SVGIG (reference sequence). The CDR3 runs to 15 residues. With 4 bases clipped from V and 4 bases from J, the junction kept 6 bases outside the gene matches. In DNA, the CDR3 is TGTGCCTGGACCCCGGGGGGGTCCGGGGCCAACGTCCTGACTTTC. It encodes CAWTPGGSGANVLTF.

The chain links TRBV4-1 to TRBJ2-1; 12 bases fit TRBD2. This CDR3 contains 18 residues. The germline V gene has CDR1 MGHRA and CDR2 YSYEKL. The ends lost 3 bases at V and 0 bases at J; junction bases unmatched: 6. In DNA form, the CDR3 reads TGCGCCAGCAGCCACCTACTAGCGGGGGGTCGCTCCTACAATGAGCAGTTCTTC. Protein sequence: CASSHLLAGGRSYNEQFF.

V usage is TRBV5-6 and J usage is TRBJ2-6; no firm D call. This CDR3 comprises 14 residues. V dropped 2 bases and J dropped 4 bases, with 7 bases sitting between them. The germline V gene has CDR1 SGHDT and CDR2 YYEEEE. CDR3 in DNA: TGTGCCAGCAGCTTTAACTCCGGGGCCAACGTCCTGACTTTC. As protein: CASSFNSGANVLTF.

DNA for the CDR3: TGCGCCAGCAGCCAAGATGTGAGGGGGGACTCTGGAAACACCATATATTTT. As protein: CASSQDVRGDSGNTIYF. The chain links TRBV4-1 to TRBJ1-3; D is possibly TRBD1 (6 bases). Trimming removed 0 bases at V and 0 bases at J, with 12 bases between. This CDR3 is built from 17 residues. Germline V CDR1 and CDR2: MGHRA, YSYEKL.

V is TRBV5-1 and J is TRBJ1-2; TRBD1 might be the D (6 bases). Trimming left V 0 bases short and J 2 bases short, with 14 bases between. This CDR3 spans 16 amino acids. Germline V gives CDR1 SGHRS, CDR2 YFSETQ. The CDR3 nucleotides read TGCGCCAGCAGCTTGGGAGCCGGGGGGGCAAACTATGGCTACACCTTC. Its protein product is CASSLGAGGANYGYTF.

This chain links TRBV5-8 with TRBJ1-3; D remains unclear. The V and J ends lost 2 bases and 0 bases respectively, with 9 bases between them. This CDR3 has 15 amino acids. The germline gives CDR1 SGHTS, CDR2 YDEGEE. The CDR3 DNA sequence: TGTGCCAGCAGCTTCGACTTACTCTCTGGAAACACCATATATTTT. It is translated as CASSFDLLSGNTIYF.

The sample holds one count of this clone. The chain couples TRBV10-3 to TRBJ1-5; tentative D call: TRBD1 (6 bases). Germline lookup yields CDR1 ENHRY and CDR2 SYGVKD. The CDR3 contains 14 residues. V lost 6 bases and J lost 1, with 10 bases in between. CDR3 sequence reads: CAIRNTGSNQPQHF. CDR3 nucleotide sequence: TGTGCCATCAGAAACACAGGGAGCAATCAGCCCCAGCATTTT.